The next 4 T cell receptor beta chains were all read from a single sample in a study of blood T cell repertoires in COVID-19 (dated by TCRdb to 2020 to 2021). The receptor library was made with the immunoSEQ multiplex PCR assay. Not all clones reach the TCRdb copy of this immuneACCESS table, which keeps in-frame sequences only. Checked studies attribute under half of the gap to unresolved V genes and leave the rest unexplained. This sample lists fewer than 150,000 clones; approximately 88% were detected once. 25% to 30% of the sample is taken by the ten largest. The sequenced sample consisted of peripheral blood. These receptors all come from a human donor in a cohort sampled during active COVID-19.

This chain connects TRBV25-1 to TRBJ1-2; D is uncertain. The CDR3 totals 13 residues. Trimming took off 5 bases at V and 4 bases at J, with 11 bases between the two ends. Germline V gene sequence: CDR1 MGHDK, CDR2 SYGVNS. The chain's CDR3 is CASSPPGSYGYTF. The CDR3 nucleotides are TGTGCCAGCAGTCCTCCGGGGTCCTATGGCTACACCTTC.

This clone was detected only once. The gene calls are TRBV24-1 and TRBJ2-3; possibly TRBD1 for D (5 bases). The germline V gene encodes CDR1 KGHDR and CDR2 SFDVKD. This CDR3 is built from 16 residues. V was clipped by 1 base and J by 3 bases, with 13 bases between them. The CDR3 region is CATSDFTQGRTDTQYF. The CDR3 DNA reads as TGTGCCACCAGTGATTTTACCCAGGGTAGGACAGATACGCAGTATTTT.

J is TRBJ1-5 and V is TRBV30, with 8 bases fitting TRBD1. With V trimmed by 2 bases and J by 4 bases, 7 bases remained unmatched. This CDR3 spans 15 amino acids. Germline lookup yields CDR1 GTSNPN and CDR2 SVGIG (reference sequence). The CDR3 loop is CAWSSAGGRNQPQHF. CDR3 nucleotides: TGTGCCTGGAGTAGCGCAGGGGGCAGGAATCAGCCCCAGCATTTT.

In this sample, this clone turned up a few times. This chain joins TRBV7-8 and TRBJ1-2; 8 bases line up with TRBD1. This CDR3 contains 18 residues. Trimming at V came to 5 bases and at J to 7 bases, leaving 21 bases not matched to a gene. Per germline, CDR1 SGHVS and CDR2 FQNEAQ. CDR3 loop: CASSLLTGTGGSGFGYTF. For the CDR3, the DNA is TGTGCCAGCAGCCTTCTAACCGGGACAGGTGGTTCGGGCTTTGGCTACACCTTC. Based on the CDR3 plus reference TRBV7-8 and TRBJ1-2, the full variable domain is GAGVSQSPRYKVAKRGQDVALRCDPISGHVSLFWYQQALGQGPEFLTYFQNEAQLDKSGLPSDRFFAERPEGSVSTLKIQRTQQEDSAVYLCASSLLTGTGGSGFGYTFGSGTRLTVV.